This T cell receptor beta chain originates from a study of Graves' ophthalmopathy and Graves' hyperthyroidism. For repertoire sequencing, the TCR beta CDR3 regions were amplified from RNA transcripts. The first-round RT-PCR employed HTBI primers together with the Qiagen OneStep RT-PCR kit. A multiplex PCR was then performed as the second round. TCRdb ran MiXCR on the multiplex PCR reads and lists one entry per CDR3 protein. The table has hundreds of thousands of distinct CDR3 sequences, approximately 15% seen once. Comments on this clonotype: Here the CDR3 omits its conserved ending phenylalanine or tryptophan, so a read error is the likely source. It is unclear where the CDR3 begins or ends on the DNA, so no DNA is shown, and the CDR3 is as TCRdb lists it.

The specimen sequenced was peripheral blood. This TCR was recovered from a woman between 18 and 29 years old with stable Graves' hyperthyroidism.

This CDR3 reads CASSSLNRWI. The chain links TRBV11-3 to TRBJ1-1; the table's D call, TRBD1, has no DNA check behind it. The V gene's germline CDR1 is SGHNT and CDR2 YENEEA. The CDR3 is 10 amino acids long, termini counted.